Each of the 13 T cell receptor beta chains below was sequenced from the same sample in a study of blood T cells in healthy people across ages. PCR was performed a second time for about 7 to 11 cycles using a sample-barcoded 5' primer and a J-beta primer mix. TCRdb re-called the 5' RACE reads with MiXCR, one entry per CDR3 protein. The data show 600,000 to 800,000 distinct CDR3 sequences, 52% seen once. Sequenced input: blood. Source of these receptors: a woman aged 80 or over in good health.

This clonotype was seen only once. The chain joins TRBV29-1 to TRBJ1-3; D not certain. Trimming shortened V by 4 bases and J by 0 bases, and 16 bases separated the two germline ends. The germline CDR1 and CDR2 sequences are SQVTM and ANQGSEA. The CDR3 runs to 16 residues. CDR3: CSVVIVAKSSGNTIYF. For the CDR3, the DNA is TGCAGCGTTGTAATAGTTGCTAAGAGCTCTGGAAACACCATATATTTT.

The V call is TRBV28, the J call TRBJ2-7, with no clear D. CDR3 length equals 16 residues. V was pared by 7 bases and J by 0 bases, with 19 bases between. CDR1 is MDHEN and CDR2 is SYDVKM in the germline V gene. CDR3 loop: CASTSTGWGSSYEQYF. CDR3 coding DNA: TGTGCCAGCACCTCCACCGGGTGGGGATCCTCCTACGAGCAGTACTTC.

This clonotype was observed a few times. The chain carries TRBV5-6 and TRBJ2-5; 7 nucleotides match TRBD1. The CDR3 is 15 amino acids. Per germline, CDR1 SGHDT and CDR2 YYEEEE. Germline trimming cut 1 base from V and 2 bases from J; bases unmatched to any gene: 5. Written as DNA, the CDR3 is TGTGCCAGCAGCTTGCGGCTCAGGGGGCAAGAGACCCAGTACTTC. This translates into CASSLRLRGQETQYF.

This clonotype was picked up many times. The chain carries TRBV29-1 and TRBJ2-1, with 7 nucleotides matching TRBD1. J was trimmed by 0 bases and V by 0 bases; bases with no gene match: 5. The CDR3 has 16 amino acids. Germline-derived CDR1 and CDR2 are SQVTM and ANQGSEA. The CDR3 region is CSVEEGTASSYNEQFF. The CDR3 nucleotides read TGCAGCGTTGAAGAGGGGACAGCGAGCTCCTACAATGAGCAGTTCTTC.

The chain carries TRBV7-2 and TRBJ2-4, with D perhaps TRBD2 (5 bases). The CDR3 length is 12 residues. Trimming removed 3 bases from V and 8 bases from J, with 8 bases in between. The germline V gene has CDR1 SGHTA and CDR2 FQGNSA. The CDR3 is CASSFTDYIQYF. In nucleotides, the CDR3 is TGTGCCAGCAGCTTTACGGACTACATTCAGTACTTC.

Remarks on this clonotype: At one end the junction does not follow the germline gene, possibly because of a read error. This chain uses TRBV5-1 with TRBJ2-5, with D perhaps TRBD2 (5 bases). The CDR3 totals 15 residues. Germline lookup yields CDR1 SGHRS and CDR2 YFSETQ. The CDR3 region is CVSSLGGSGQETQYF. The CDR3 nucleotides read TGCGTCAGCAGCTTGGGCGGGTCAGGCCAAGAGACCCAGTACTTC.

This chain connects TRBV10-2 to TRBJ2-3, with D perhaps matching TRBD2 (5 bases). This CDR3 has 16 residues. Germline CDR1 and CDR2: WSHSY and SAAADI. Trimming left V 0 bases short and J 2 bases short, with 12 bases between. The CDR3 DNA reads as TGCGCCAGCAGTGAGTCGCCTAGCAGGCCCACAGATACGCAGTATTTT. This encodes CASSESPSRPTDTQYF.

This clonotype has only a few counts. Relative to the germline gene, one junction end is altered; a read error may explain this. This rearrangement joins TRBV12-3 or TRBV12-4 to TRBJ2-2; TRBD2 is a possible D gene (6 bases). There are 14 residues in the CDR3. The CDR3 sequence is CASGPGGSTGELFF. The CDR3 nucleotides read TGCGCCAGCGGCCCCGGGGGTTCCACCGGGGAGCTGTTTTTT.

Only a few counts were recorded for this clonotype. The CDR3 is CASSGRGIGQPQHF. The CDR3 DNA is TGCGCCAGCAGTGGGAGGGGAATTGGTCAGCCCCAGCATTTT. V gene TRBV10-2 combines with J gene TRBJ1-5; TRBD1 is a possible D gene (5 bases). Looked up from germline, CDR1 is WSHSY and CDR2 is SAAADI. The length of the CDR3 is 14 residues. V was trimmed by 4 bases and J by 6 bases, leaving 13 bases between them.

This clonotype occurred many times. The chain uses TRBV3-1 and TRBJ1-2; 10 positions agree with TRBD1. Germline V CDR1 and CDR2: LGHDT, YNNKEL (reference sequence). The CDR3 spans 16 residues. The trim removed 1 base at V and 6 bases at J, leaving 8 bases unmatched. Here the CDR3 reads CASSQAGQGQGDGYTF. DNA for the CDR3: TGTGCCAGCAGCCAAGCAGGACAAGGACAGGGGGATGGCTACACCTTC.

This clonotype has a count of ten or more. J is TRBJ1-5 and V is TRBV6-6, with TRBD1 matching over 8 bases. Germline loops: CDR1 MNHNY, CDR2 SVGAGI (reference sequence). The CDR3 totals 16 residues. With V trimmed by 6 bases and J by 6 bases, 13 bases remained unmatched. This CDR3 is CASRETGAQSPQPQHF. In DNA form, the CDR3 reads TGTGCCAGCAGAGAGACAGGGGCACAATCCCCTCAGCCCCAGCATTTT.

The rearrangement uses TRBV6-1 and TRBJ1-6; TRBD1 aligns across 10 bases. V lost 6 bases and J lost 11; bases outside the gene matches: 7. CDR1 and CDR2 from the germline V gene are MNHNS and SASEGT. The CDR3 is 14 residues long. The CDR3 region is CASSLGQGITPLHF. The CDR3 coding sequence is TGTGCCAGCAGCCTGGGACAGGGGATTACACCCCTCCACTTT.

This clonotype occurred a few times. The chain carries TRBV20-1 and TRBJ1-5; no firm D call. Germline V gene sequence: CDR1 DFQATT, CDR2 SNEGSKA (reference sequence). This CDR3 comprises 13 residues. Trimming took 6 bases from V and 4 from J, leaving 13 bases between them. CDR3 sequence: CSAPHGYNQPQHF. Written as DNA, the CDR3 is TGCAGTGCCCCCCATGGGTATAATCAGCCCCAGCATTTT.